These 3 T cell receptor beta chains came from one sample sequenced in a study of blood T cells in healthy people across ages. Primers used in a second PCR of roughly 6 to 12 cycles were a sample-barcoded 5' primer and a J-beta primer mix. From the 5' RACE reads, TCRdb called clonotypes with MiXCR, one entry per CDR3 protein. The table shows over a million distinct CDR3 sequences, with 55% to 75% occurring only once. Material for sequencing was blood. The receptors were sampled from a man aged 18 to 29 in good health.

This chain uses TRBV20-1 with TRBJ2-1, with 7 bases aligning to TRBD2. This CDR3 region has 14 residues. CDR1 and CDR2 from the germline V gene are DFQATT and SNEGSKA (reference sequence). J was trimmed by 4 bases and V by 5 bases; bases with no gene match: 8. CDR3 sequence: CSAALTSPYNEQFF. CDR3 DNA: TGCAGTGCTGCCCTGACTAGCCCTTACAATGAGCAGTTCTTC.

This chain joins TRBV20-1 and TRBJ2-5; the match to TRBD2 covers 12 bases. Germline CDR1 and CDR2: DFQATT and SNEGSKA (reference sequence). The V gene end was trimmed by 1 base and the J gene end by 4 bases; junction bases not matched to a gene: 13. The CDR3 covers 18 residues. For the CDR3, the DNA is TGCAGTGCTAGAGGACTAGCGGGAGTTCCGCCGGTCTTAGAGACCCAGTACTTC. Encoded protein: CSARGLAGVPPVLETQYF.

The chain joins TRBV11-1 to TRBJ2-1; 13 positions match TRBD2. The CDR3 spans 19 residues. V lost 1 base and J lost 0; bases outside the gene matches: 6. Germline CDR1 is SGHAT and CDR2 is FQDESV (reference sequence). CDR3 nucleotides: TGTGCCAGCAGCTTAGGACTAGCGGGAGGATCAAGCTCCTACAATGAGCAGTTCTTC. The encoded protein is CASSLGLAGGSSSYNEQFF.